This entry features one T cell receptor (beta chain) sequence. This sample is part of a study of blood T cell repertoires in COVID-19. In the study overall: Sample material is recorded as cDNA or gDNA derived from T cells, B-cell-depleted T cells, or PBMCs.

Authors' processing steps: It was from reference gene primer amplification that nucleated cell counts were estimated. Data came from immunoSEQ multiplex PCR; TCRdb stores just in-frame clones and leaves some out. D and trimming come from the DNA, and the V and J calls and clone size come from that table. The sample holds tens of thousands of clones, about 84% seen once. V lost 2 bases to trimming and J lost 6 bases, with 17 bases between them. This CDR3 spans 16 amino acids. Germline CDR1 MGHRA, CDR2 YSYEKL. The sequenced sample consisted of peripheral blood. The V call is TRBV4-1, the J call TRBJ1-5; D may be TRBD1 (6 bases). This sequence was found in a human donor in a cohort sampled during active COVID-19. Written as DNA, the CDR3 is TGCGCCAGCAGCCAAACCGGGACACATCGAGGTCAGCCCCAGCATTTT. Translated, it gives CASSQTGTHRGQPQHF.